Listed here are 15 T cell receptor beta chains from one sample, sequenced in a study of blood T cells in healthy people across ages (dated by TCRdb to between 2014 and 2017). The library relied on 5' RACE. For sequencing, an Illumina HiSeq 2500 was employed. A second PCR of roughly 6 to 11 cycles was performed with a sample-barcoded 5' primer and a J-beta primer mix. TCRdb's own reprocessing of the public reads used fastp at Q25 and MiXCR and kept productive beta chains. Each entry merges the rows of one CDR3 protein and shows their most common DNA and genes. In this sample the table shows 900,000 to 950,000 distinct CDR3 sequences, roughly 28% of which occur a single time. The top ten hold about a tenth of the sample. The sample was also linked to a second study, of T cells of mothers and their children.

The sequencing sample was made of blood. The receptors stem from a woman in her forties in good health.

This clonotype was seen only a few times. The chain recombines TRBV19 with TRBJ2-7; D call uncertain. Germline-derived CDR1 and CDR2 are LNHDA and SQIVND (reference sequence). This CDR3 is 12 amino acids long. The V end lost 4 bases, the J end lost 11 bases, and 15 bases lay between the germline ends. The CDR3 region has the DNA TGTGCCAGTAGTACTGGATCAACTGGGAAGTACTTC. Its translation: CASSTGSTGKYF.

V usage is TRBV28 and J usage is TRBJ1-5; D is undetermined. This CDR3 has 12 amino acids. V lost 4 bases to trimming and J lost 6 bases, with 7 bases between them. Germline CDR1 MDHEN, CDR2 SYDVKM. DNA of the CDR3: TGTGCCAGCAGTTCCGGGGTTCAGCCCCAGCATTTT. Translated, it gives CASSSGVQPQHF.

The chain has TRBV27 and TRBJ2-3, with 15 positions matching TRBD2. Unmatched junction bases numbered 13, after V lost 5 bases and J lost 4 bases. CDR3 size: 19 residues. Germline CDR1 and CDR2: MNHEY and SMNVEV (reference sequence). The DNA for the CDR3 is TGTGCCAGCAGTCTAGGCCTGGGACTAGCGGGGGGAGGATCAGATACGCAGTATTTT. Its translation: CASSLGLGLAGGGSDTQYF.

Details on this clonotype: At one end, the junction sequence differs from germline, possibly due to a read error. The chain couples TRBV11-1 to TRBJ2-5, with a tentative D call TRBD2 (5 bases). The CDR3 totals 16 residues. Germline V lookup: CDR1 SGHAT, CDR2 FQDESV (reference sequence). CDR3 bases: TGTGCCAGCAGCCGTCGACGAGCGGAAGGTCCGGAGACTCAGTACTTC. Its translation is CASSRRRAEGPETQYF.

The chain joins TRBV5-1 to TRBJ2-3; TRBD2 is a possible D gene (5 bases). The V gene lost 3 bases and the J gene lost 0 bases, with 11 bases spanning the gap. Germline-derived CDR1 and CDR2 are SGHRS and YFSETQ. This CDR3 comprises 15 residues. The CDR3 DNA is TGCGCCAGCAGCTCCGAGCGGACTAGCACAGATACGCAGTATTTT. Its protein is CASSSERTSTDTQYF. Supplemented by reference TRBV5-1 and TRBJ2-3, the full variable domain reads KAGVTQTPRYLIKTRGQQVTLSCSPISGHRSVSWYQQTPGQGLQFLFEYFSETQRNKGNFPGRFSGRQFSNSRSEMNVSTLELGDSALYLCASSSERTSTDTQYFGPGTRLTVL.

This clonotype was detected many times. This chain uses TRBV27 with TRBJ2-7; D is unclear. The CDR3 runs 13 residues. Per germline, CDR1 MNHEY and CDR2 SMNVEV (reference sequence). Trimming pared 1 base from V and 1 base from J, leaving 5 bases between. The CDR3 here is CASSLFGSYEQYF. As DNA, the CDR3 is TGTGCCAGCAGTTTATTTGGGTCCTACGAGCAGTACTTC.

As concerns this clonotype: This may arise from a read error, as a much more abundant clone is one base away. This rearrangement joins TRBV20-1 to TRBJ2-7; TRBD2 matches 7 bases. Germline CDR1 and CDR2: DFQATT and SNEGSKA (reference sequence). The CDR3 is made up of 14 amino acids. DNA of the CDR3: TGCAGTGCGAGAGCTAGCGGAACCTACAATGAGCAGTACTTC. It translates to CSARASGTYNEQYF.

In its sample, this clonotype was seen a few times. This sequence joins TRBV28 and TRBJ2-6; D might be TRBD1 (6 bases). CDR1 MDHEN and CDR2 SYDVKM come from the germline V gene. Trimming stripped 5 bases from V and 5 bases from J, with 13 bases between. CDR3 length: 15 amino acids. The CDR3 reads CASSTHRARANVLTF. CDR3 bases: TGTGCCAGCAGTACCCACAGGGCCAGGGCCAACGTCCTGACTTTC.

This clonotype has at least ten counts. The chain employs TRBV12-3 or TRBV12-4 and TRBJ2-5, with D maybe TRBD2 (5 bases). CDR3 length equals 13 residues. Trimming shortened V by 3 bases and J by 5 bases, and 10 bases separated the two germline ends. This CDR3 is CASSFGVGETQYF. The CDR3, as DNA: TGTGCCAGCAGTTTCGGGGTAGGGGAGACCCAGTACTTC.

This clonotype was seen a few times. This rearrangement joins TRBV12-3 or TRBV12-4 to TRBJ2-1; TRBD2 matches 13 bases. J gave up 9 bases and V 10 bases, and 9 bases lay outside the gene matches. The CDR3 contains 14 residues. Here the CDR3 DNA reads TGTGCCACCCTGACTAGCGGGGGGCCATTTGAGCAGTTCTTC. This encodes CATLTSGGPFEQFF.

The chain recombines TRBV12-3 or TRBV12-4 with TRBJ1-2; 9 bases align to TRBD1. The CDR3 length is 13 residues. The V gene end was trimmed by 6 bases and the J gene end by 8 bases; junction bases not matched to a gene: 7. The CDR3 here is CASRLGTGSGYTF. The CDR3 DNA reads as TGTGCCAGCAGACTCGGGACAGGGAGCGGCTACACCTTC.

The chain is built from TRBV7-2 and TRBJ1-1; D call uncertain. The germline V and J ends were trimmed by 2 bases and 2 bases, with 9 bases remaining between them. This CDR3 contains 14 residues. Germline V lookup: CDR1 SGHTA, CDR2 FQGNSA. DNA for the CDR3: TGTGCCAGCAGCTTACGCCAGATTAACACTGAAGCTTTCTTT. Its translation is CASSLRQINTEAFF.

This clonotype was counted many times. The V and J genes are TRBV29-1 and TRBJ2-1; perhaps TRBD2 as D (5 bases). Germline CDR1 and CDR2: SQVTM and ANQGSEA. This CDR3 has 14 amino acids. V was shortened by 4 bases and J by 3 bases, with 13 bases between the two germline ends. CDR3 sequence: CSVGTAGGYNEQFF. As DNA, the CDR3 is TGCAGCGTTGGGACTGCCGGAGGCTACAATGAGCAGTTCTTC.

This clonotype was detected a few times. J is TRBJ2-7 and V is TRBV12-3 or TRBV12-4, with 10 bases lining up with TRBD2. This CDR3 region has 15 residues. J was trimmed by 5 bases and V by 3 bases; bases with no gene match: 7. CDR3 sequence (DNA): TGTGCCAGCAGTTTCGGAGCGGGGGGGCCCAACGAGCAGTACTTC. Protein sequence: CASSFGAGGPNEQYF.

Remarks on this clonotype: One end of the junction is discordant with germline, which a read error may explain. The CDR3, as DNA: TGCAGTGCCAGAGATCCGGAGGCGCGCACAGATACGCAGTATTTT. The encoded protein is CSARDPEARTDTQYF. The chain uses TRBV20-1 and TRBJ2-3; D may be TRBD2 (5 bases). The CDR3 sequence is 15 residues long. Looked up from germline, CDR1 is DFQATT and CDR2 is SNEGSKA (reference sequence).